This is a list of T cell receptor beta chains from one sample in a study of shared clonotypes between healthy human individuals. Here immunoSEQ multiplex PCR was the method, and the copy in TCRdb shows in-frame clones only, minus some. Of millions of clones in the sample, over 85% were seen once. The specimen sequenced was naive CD4+ T cells sorted from blood. Receptor source: a man younger than 35 in good health. Both conserved end residues are part of each CDR3. A D gene is named only where the DNA matches it firmly. For some rows the clone size is stated as once, few or many, or as a class when expanded; others skip it.

J gene	V gene	D gene	clone size	CDR3 protein	CDR3 DNA
TRBJ1-4	TRBV5-4	NA	NA	CASSSPGTAEAF	TGTGCCAGCAGTTCTCCCGGGACGGCCGAGGCTTTT
TRBJ2-7	TRBV5-1	NA	NA	CASSPRGNSYEQYF	TGCGCCAGCAGCCCGCGGGGCAATTCCTACGAGCAGTACTTC
TRBJ1-1	TRBV13	NA	NA	CASRTQVNTEAFF	TGTGCCAGCAGGACGCAAGTGAACACTGAAGCTTTCTTT
TRBJ1-4	TRBV15	NA	NA	CATSSLLLQGGNEKLFF	TGTGCCACCAGCAGTCTATTGTTGCAGGGCGGTAATGAAAAACTGTTTTTT
TRBJ2-5	TRBV10-3	NA	NA	CAISEKEGQWAQYF	TGTGCCATCAGTGAGAAAGAAGGACAATGGGCCCAGTACTTC
TRBJ1-1	TRBV19	NA	NA	CASSQGDTEAFF	TGTGCCAGTAGTCAGGGAGACACTGAAGCTTTCTTT
TRBJ2-1	TRBV19	NA	NA	CASSMVNEQFF	TGTGCCAGTAGTATGGTTAATGAGCAGTTCTTC
TRBJ1-2	TRBV7-9	NA	NA	CASSPRVWDGYTF	TGTGCCAGCAGCCCACGTGTATGGGATGGCTACACCTTC
TRBJ2-7	TRBV10-2	NA	NA	CASSVKSSYEQYF	TGCGCCAGCAGTGTAAAGAGCTCCTACGAGCAGTACTTC
TRBJ1-4	TRBV4-2	TRBD1	NA	CASSPGQGNEKLFF	TGTGCCAGCAGCCCGGGACAGGGGAATGAAAAACTGTTTTTT
TRBJ2-1	TRBV2	NA	once	CASSEEEGFEQFF	TGTGCCAGCAGTGAGGAGGAGGGGTTTGAGCAGTTCTTC
TRBJ2-7	TRBV6-1	TRBD1	NA	CASTRTGVSYEQYF	TGTGCCAGCACCCGGACAGGGGTGAGCTACGAGCAGTACTTC
TRBJ1-2	TRBV28	NA	once	CASSNRVGKPSNYGYTF	TGTGCCAGCAGCAACAGGGTAGGGAAACCTAGTAACTATGGCTACACCTTC
TRBJ2-1	TRBV6-4	NA	NA	CASSDRPGGYNEQFF	TGTGCCAGCAGCGATCGACCCGGAGGCTACAATGAGCAGTTCTTC
TRBJ2-2	TRBV6-5	NA	NA	CASSRDIYTGELFF	TGTGCCAGCAGTAGGGACATTTACACCGGGGAGCTGTTTTTT
TRBJ1-6	TRBV27	TRBD1	NA	CASSLSDRASSPLHF	TGTGCCAGCAGTTTATCGGACAGGGCGAGTTCACCCCTCCACTTT
TRBJ2-7	TRBV9	NA	NA	CASNHRRQEAYEQYF	TGTGCCAGCAACCACCGCCGACAGGAGGCCTACGAGCAGTACTTC
TRBJ2-3	TRBV30	NA	once	CAWSKRASGDTQYF	TGTGCCTGGAGTAAAAGGGCCTCGGGAGATACGCAGTATTTT
TRBJ1-4	TRBV6-1	NA	NA	CASSEARAARPPEKLFF	TGTGCCAGCAGTGAAGCGAGGGCGGCGAGACCCCCGGAAAAACTGTTTTTT
TRBJ1-1	TRBV18	TRBD1	once	CASSPQQGGSPEAFF	TGTGCCAGCTCACCGCAACAGGGGGGGAGCCCTGAAGCTTTCTTT
TRBJ1-2	TRBV30	NA	few	CAWSGSGSGYTF	TGTGCCTGGAGTGGAAGTGGATCTGGCTACACCTTC
TRBJ1-5	TRBV7-2	NA	NA	CASSPSGGNSNQPQHF	TGTGCCAGCAGCCCGTCCGGCGGTAATAGCAATCAGCCCCAGCATTTT
TRBJ1-2	TRBV27	NA	NA	CASSLPTPPPYGYTF	TGTGCCAGCAGTTTACCGACTCCCCCTCCCTATGGCTACACCTTC
TRBJ2-3	TRBV5-6	NA	NA	CASSFNTDTQYF	TGTGCCAGCAGCTTTAACACAGATACGCAGTATTTT
TRBJ2-5	TRBV30	NA	NA	CAWSSQGSGEQYF	TGTGCCTGGAGTTCACAGGGGTCGGGAGAGCAGTACTTC
TRBJ2-3	TRBV5-6	TRBD1	NA	CASSDQGAPRRTDTQYF	TGTGCCAGCAGCGACCAGGGGGCGCCCCGACGCACAGATACGCAGTATTTT
TRBJ2-3	TRBV9	TRBD1	NA	CASSVEGTATDTQYF	TGTGCCAGCAGCGTAGAGGGGACAGCCACAGATACGCAGTATTTT
TRBJ1-2	TRBV5-1	NA	NA	CASSLSGNSNYGYTF	TGCGCCAGCAGCTTGTCAGGGAATTCTAACTATGGCTACACCTTC
TRBJ2-7	TRBV5-8	NA	NA	CASSLLWGYEQYF	TGTGCCAGCAGCCTACTTTGGGGCTACGAGCAGTACTTC
TRBJ2-1	TRBV7-2	NA	NA	CASSPGEYNEQFF	TGTGCCAGCAGCCCAGGAGAGTACAATGAGCAGTTCTTC
TRBJ1-2	TRBV25-1	NA	few	CASSTFPGGYTF	TGTGCCAGCAGTACATTCCCTGGGGGCTACACCTTC
TRBJ1-4	TRBV18	NA	NA	CASSPLTAGWAATNEKLFF	TGTGCCAGCTCACCCCTTACCGCAGGCTGGGCGGCAACTAATGAAAAACTGTTTTTT
TRBJ1-1	TRBV6-1	NA	NA	CASSSVPNTEAFF	TGTGCCAGCAGTTCCGTTCCGAACACTGAAGCTTTCTTT
TRBJ2-3	TRBV11-3	TRBD2	NA	CASSPLGLDTDTQYF	TGTGCCAGCAGCCCCTTAGGACTAGACACAGATACGCAGTATTTT
TRBJ2-2	TRBV4-1	TRBD2	NA	CASSQDGPAGGIGELFF	TGCGCCAGCAGCCAAGATGGCCCAGCGGGGGGGATCGGGGAGCTGTTTTTT
TRBJ1-3	TRBV7-9	NA	NA	CASSLAPSGNTIYF	TGTGCCAGCAGCCTCGCGCCCTCTGGAAACACCATATATTTT
TRBJ2-1	TRBV19	TRBD1	NA	CASSRDRARVEQFF	TGTGCCAGTAGCAGGGACAGGGCTCGGGTTGAGCAGTTCTTC
TRBJ1-5	TRBV6-5	NA	NA	CASSYSSSKNQPQHF	TGTGCCAGCAGTTACTCGTCGTCCAAGAATCAGCCCCAGCATTTT
TRBJ2-3	TRBV10-3	TRBD2	NA	CAIRGGAGGPDTQYF	TGTGCCATCAGGGGCGGAGCGGGGGGGCCAGATACGCAGTATTTT